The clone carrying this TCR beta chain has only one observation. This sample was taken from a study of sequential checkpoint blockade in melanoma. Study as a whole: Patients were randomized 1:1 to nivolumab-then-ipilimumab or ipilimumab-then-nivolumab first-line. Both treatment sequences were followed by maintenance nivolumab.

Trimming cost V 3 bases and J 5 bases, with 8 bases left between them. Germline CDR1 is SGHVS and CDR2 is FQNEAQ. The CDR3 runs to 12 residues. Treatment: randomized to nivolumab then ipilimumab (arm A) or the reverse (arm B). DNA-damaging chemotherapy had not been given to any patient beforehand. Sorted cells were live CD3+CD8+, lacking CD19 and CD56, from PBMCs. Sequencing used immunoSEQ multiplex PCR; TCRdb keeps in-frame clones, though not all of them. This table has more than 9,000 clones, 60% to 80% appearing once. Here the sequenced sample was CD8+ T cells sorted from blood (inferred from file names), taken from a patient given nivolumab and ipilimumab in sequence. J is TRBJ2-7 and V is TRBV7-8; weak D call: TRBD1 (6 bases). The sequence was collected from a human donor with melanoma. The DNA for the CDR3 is TGTGCCAGCAGCTTTTCAGGGGACGAGCAGTACTTC. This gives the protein CASSFSGDEQYF.